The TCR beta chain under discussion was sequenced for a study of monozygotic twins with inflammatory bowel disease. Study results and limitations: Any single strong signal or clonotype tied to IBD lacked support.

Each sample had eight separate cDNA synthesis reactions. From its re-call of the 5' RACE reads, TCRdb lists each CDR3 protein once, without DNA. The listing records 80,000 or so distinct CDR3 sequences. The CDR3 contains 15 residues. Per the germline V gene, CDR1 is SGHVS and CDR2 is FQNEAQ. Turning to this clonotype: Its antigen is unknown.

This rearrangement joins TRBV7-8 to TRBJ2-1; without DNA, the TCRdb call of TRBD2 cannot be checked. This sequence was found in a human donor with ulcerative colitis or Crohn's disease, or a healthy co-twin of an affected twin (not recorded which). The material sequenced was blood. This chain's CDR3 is CASSFQRGGYNEQFF.